These 17 T cell receptor beta chains share one sample of origin, sequenced in a study of early T cells in non-severe SARS-CoV-2 infection. MiXCR, run by TCRdb on the 5' RACE reads, gives a single entry per CDR3 protein. The sample shows under 85,000 distinct CDR3 sequences, approximately 5% of them seen only once. This material consisted of whole blood, taken at baseline. The receptor set was obtained from an adult who was a healthcare worker with PCR-confirmed SARS-CoV-2 infection or an uninfected control (not recorded which).

At least ten counts were recorded for this clonotype. The chain joins TRBV20-1 to TRBJ1-1; D ambiguous. This CDR3 spans 13 amino acids. V was clipped by 0 bases and J by 7 bases, with 12 bases between them. Germline V lookup: CDR1 DFQATT, CDR2 SNEGSKA (reference sequence). Here the CDR3 DNA reads TGCAGTGCTAGAGAAGTTTCGGAGTATGAAGCTTTCTTT. Amino acid sequence: CSAREVSEYEAFF.

This clonotype was seen ten or more times. The chain recombines TRBV9 with TRBJ2-1; 10 nucleotides align to TRBD2. The CDR3 consists of 17 residues. V gave up 1 base and J gave up 0 bases; unmatched junction bases: 4. Per the germline V gene, CDR1 is SGDLS and CDR2 is YYNGEE. The CDR3 spells CASSVRLAGDSYNEQFF. DNA for the CDR3: TGTGCCAGCAGCGTACGACTAGCGGGTGACTCCTACAATGAGCAGTTCTTC.

This clonotype was counted at least ten times. The chain is built from TRBV7-2 and TRBJ2-1, with D possibly TRBD2 on 5 matching bases. The CDR3 has 16 residues. CDR1 SGHTA and CDR2 FQGNSA come from the germline V gene. The V end lost 5 bases, the J end lost 0 bases, and 14 bases lay between the germline ends. The CDR3 nucleotides read TGTGCCAGCAGCCGCAGCGGAAGCCACTCCTACAATGAGCAGTTCTTC. Amino acids: CASSRSGSHSYNEQFF.

This clonotype was detected many times. The V gene is TRBV18, the J gene TRBJ1-2, with D maybe TRBD1 (5 bases). CDR3 length equals 15 residues. Germline V gives CDR1 KGHSH, CDR2 LQKENI. V was trimmed by 2 bases and J by 5 bases, leaving 15 bases between them. The CDR3 coding sequence is TGTGCCAGCTCACCAACGACGCAGGGCCATTATGGCTACACCTTC. Its protein product is CASSPTTQGHYGYTF.

This clonotype occurred many times. The gene calls are TRBV5-6 and TRBJ2-7, with TRBD1 as a possible D gene (7 bases). V was clipped by 7 bases and J by 2 bases, with 10 bases between them. The germline V gene has CDR1 SGHDT and CDR2 YYEEEE. The CDR3 loop spans 12 amino acids. This CDR3 is CASGGTAYEQYF. Here the CDR3 DNA reads TGTGCCAGCGGAGGGACAGCCTACGAGCAGTACTTC.

About this clonotype: The junction differs from germline at one of its ends, possibly a read error. The chain recombines TRBV7-2 with TRBJ2-1, with 7 bases aligning to TRBD2. This CDR3 has 15 amino acids. In germline, CDR1 is SGHTA, CDR2 FQGNSA. Here the CDR3 reads CASSLLADSHNEQFF. CDR3 coding DNA: TGTGCCAGCAGCTTACTAGCGGACTCCCACAATGAGCAGTTCTTC.

This clonotype was seen at least ten times. The chain couples TRBV12-3 or TRBV12-4 to TRBJ1-5; no reliable D call. V lost 6 bases and J lost 2, with 8 bases in between. This CDR3 comprises 13 residues. The CDR3 loop reads CASSPPGNQPQHF. In DNA form, the CDR3 reads TGTGCCAGCAGCCCGCCAGGCAATCAGCCCCAGCATTTT.

This clonotype was recorded a few times. V and J are TRBV20-1 and TRBJ2-1; TRBD1 or TRBD2 may be the D gene (5 bases each). The CDR3 spans 14 residues. CDR1 DFQATT and CDR2 SNEGSKA come from the germline V gene (reference sequence). V lost 3 bases and J lost 7, with 16 bases in between. CDR3 DNA: TGCAGTGCTAGCGGGACCCATCTGGGGAATGAGCAGTTCTTC. Residues: CSASGTHLGNEQFF.

This clonotype was recorded many times. The chain carries TRBV5-6 and TRBJ1-1, with a weak D call TRBD1 (5 bases). Trimming took off 4 bases at V and 0 bases at J, with 13 bases between the two ends. CDR3 length: 15 residues. Looked up from germline, CDR1 is SGHDT and CDR2 is YYEEEE. This CDR3 is CASSPWGIMNTEAFF. CDR3 DNA: TGTGCCAGCAGCCCATGGGGGATCATGAACACTGAAGCTTTCTTT.

This clonotype showed up many times. The chain carries TRBV29-1 and TRBJ1-2; 9 nucleotides match TRBD1. The length of the CDR3 is 12 residues. Trimming cost V 7 bases and J 6 bases; bases outside gene matches: 6. CDR1 and CDR2 (germline): SQVTM, ANQGSEA. The CDR3 DNA reads TGCAGCGGATCCGGGACAGGGCATGGCTACACCTTC. This encodes CSGSGTGHGYTF.

A few counts support this clonotype. The gene calls are TRBV20-1 and TRBJ2-7; 8 bases fit TRBD1. CDR3 length: 11 residues. Germline V gene sequence: CDR1 DFQATT, CDR2 SNEGSKA (reference sequence). With V trimmed by 6 bases and J by 6 bases, 4 bases remained unmatched. In DNA form, the CDR3 reads TGCAGTGCCGGACAGGGCCTCGAGCAGTACTTC. Protein product: CSAGQGLEQYF.

Many counts were recorded for this clonotype. CDR3 coding DNA: TGTGCCAGCAGCTCGGGACAGGGCTACGAGCAGTACTTC. Its translation: CASSSGQGYEQYF. V is TRBV11-2 and J is TRBJ2-7, with 9 bases fitting TRBD1. CDR3 length: 13 amino acids. Germline V gene sequence: CDR1 SGHAT, CDR2 FQNNGV. V dropped 4 bases and J dropped 3; count of bases not matched to a gene: 1.

The chain uses TRBV5-3 and TRBJ2-1; D is undetermined. TRBV5-3 is an ORF for which the function is uncertain. The CDR3 contains 13 residues. Deletions cut 4 bases from V and 9 bases from J, with 14 bases between. CDR3 bases: TGTGCCAGAAGCGGGGTTCCTCATAGTGAGCAGTTCTTC. Its protein is CARSGVPHSEQFF.

In its sample, this clonotype was seen many times. CDR3 sequence reads: CASSYSSSGRGKNIQYF. The CDR3 nucleotides are TGTGCCAGCAGTTACTCGAGTAGCGGGAGGGGCAAAAACATTCAGTACTTC. V usage is TRBV6-6 and J usage is TRBJ2-4; 11 positions agree with TRBD2. Germline-derived CDR1 and CDR2 are MNHNY and SVGAGI (reference sequence). The CDR3 covers 17 residues. The J segment lost 3 bases and the V segment lost 0 bases, leaving 4 bases of the junction unmatched.

This chain links TRBV10-3 with TRBJ2-2, with D perhaps being TRBD1 or TRBD2 (5 bases each). Between the trimmed V and J ends, which lost 5 bases and 7 bases, there was a span of 8 bases. The CDR3 is 12 residues long. Germline V gene sequence: CDR1 ENHRY, CDR2 SYGVKD. The DNA of the CDR3 is TGTGCCATCAGTTGGGGGTACGGGGAGCTGTTTTTT. It codes for CAISWGYGELFF.

This chain connects TRBV7-9 to TRBJ2-7; 11 positions agree with TRBD2. CDR1 and CDR2 from the germline V gene are SEHNR and FQNEAQ (reference sequence). The trim removed 4 bases at V and 2 bases at J, leaving 7 bases unmatched. This CDR3 region has 16 residues. In nucleotides, the CDR3 is TGTGCCAGCAGCTCTTTAGCGGGAGGGCCCGCCTACGAGCAGTACTTC. Translating gives CASSSLAGGPAYEQYF. The whole variable domain, remainder taken from reference TRBV7-9 and TRBJ2-7, is DTGVSQNPRHKITKRGQNVTFRCDPISEHNRLYWYRQTLGQGPEFLTYFQNEAQLEKSRLLSDRFSAERPKGSFSTLEIQRTEQGDSAMYLCASSSLAGGPAYEQYFGPGTRLTVT.

The V gene is TRBV9, the J gene TRBJ2-7; D not certain. Germline values: CDR1 SGDLS, CDR2 YYNGEE. The V and J ends lost 5 bases and 2 bases respectively, with 20 bases between them. This CDR3 contains 16 residues. This CDR3 reads CASSKRPGPATYEQYF. CDR3 DNA sequence: TGTGCCAGCAGTAAAAGACCCGGGCCTGCCACCTACGAGCAGTACTTC.